This T cell receptor (beta chain) was documented in a study of blood T cell repertoires in COVID-19. In the original processing: Nucleated cell number was recorded as an estimate derived from reference gene primer amplification. This table comes from immunoSEQ multiplex PCR, and its TCRdb copy is limited to in-frame clones, with some not included. D and trimming come from the DNA, and the V and J calls and clone size come from that table. Of about 150,000 clones listed, 75% to 85% are singletons. The CDR3 has 14 amino acids. V lost 4 bases to trimming and J lost 4 bases; unmatched junction nucleotides: 9. CDR1 and CDR2 from the germline V gene are SQVTM and ANQGSEA.

The chain joins TRBV29-1 to TRBJ1-2, with 7 bases identical to TRBD1. This receptor was taken from a woman in her 50s with acute or convalescent COVID-19. Sequenced material: peripheral blood. For the CDR3, the DNA is TGCAGCGTTGGACAGGGCGCCCAGCTCTATGGCTACACCTTC. Translating gives CSVGQGAQLYGYTF.